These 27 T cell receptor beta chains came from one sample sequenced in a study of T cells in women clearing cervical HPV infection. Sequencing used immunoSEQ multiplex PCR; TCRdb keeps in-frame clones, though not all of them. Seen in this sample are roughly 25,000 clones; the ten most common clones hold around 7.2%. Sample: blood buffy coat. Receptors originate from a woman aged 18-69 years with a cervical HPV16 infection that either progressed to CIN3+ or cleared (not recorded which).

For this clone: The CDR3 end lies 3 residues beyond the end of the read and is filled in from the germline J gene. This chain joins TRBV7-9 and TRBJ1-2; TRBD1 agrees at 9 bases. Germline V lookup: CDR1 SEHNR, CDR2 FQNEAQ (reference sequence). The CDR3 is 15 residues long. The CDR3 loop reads CASSLAGTGSYDYTF. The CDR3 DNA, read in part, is TGTGCCAGCAGCTTAGCGGGGACAGGGTCTTACGAC.

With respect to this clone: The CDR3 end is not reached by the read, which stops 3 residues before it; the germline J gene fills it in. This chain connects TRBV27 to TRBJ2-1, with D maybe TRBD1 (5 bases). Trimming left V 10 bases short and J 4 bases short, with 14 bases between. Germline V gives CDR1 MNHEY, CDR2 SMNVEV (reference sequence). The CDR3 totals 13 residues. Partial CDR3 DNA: TGTGCCACCAAGTCGAAGGGGTACAATGAG. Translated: CATKSKGYNE. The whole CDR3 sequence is CATKSKGYNEQFF.

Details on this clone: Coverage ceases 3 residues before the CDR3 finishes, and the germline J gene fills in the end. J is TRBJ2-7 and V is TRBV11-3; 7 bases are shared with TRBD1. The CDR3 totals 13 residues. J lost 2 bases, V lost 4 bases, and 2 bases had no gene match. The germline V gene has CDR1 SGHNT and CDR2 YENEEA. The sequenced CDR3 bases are TGTGCCAGCAGCTCGACAGGGCCCTACGAG. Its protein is CASSSTGPYE. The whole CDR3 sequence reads CASSSTGPYEQYF.

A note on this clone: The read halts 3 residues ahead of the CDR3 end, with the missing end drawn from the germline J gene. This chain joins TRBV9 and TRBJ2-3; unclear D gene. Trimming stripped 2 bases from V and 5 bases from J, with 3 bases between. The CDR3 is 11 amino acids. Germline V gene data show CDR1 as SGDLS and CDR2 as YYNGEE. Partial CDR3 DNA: TGTGCCAGCAGCGTTAGAGATACG. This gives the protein CASSVRDT. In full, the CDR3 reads CASSVRDTQYF.

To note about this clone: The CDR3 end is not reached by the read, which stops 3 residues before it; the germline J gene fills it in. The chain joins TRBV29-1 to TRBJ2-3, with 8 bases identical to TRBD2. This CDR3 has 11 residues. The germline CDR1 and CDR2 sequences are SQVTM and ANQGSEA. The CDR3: CSVERGETQYF. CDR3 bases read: TGCAGCGTTGAGCGGGGGGAGACG.

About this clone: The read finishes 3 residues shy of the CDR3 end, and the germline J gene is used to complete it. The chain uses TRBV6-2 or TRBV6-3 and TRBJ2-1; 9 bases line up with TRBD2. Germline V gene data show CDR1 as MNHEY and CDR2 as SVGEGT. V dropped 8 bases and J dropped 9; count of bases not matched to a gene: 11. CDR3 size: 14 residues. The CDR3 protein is CASGGGRVYGEQFF. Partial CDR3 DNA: TGTGCCAGCGGAGGCGGGAGGGTCTATGGTGAG.

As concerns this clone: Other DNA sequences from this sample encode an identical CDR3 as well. Partial CDR3 DNA: TGTGCCAGCTCACCTTCCGACAGGGGCACAGATACG. It is translated as CASSPSDRGTDT. The full CDR3 sequence reads CASSPSDRGTDTQYF. J is TRBJ2-3 and V is TRBV18, with TRBD1 matching 7 bases. The read ends 3 residues shy of where the CDR3 ends; the end is completed using the germline J gene. The CDR3 loop spans 15 amino acids. Germline values: CDR1 KGHSH, CDR2 LQKENI. J was trimmed by 1 base and V by 3 bases; bases with no gene match: 4.

The chain's CDR3 is CASSPYRVNTEAFF. The part of the CDR3 DNA that was read is TGTGCCAGCAGCCCCTACAGGGTGAACACTGAA. The chain is built from TRBV7-6 and TRBJ1-1; tentative D call: TRBD1 (6 bases). Read sequence stops 3 residues before the CDR3 end, and the germline J gene provides the missing end. The CDR3 extends over 14 amino acids. CDR1 is SGHVS and CDR2 is FNYEAQ in the germline V gene. V was shortened by 5 bases and J by 0 bases, with 10 bases between the two germline ends.

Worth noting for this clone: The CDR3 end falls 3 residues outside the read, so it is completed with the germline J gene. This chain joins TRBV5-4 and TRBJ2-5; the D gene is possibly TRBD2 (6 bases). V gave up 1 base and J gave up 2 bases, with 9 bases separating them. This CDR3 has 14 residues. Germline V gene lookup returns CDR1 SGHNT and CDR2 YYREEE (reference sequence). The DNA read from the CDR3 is TGTGCCAGCAGCTTGCCTAGCGTTCAAGAGACC. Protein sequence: CASSLPSVQET. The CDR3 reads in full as CASSLPSVQETQYF.

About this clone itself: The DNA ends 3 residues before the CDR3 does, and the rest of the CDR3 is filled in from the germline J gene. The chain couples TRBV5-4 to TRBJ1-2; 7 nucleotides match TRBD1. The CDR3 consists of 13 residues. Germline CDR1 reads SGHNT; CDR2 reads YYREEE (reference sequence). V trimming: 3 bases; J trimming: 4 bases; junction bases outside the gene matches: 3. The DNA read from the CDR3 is TGTGCCAGCAGCTCAAGACAGGGCTATGGC. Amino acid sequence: CASSSRQGYG. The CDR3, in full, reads CASSSRQGYGYTF.

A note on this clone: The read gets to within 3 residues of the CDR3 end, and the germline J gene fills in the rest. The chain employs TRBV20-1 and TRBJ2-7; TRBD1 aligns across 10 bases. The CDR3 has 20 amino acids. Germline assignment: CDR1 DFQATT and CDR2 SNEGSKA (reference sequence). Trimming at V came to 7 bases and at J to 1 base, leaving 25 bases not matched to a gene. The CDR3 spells CSGNGVFGTGARSFSYEQYF. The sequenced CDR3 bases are TGCAGTGGCAACGGGGTGTTCGGGACAGGGGCCCGATCGTTTTCCTACGAG.

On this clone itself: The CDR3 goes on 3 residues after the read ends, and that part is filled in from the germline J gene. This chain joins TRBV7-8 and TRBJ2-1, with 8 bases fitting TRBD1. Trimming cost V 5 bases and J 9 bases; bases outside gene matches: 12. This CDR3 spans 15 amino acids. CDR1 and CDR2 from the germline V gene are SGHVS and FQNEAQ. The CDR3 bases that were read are TGTGCCAGCAGCCAGGGGGGACAGGTAGATCTTGAG. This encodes CASSQGGQVDLE. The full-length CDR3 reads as CASSQGGQVDLEQFF.

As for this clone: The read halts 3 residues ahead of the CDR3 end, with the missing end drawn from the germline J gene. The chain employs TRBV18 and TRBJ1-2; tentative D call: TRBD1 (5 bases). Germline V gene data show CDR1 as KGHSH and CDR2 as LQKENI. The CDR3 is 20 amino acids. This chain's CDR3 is CASSPTSGGSLPFSTDTYTF. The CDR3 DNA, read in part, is TGTGCCAGCTCACCGACTAGCGGGGGATCGCTACCTTTTAGCACAGATACC.

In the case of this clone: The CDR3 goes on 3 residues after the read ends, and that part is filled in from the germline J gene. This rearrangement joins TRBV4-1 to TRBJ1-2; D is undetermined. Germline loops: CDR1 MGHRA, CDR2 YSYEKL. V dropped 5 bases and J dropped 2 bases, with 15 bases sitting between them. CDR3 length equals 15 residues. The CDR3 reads CASSIGPVVNYGYTF. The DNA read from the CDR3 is TGCGCCAGCAGCATCGGTCCGGTCGTAAACTATGGC.

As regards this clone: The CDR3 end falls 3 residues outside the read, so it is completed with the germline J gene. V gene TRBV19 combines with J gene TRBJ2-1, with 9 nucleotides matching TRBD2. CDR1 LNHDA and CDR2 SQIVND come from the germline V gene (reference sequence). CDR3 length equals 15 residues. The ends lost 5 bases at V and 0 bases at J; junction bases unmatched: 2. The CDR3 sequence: CASSPSGDSYNEQFF. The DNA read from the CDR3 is TGTGCCAGTAGTCCTAGCGGGGACTCCTACAATGAG.

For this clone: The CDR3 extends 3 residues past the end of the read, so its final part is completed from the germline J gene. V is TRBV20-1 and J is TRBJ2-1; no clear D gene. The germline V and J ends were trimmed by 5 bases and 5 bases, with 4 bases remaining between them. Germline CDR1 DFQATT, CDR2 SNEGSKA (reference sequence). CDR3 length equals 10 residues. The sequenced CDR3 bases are TGCAGTGCTTCTGACAATGAG. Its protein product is CSASDNE. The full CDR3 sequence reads CSASDNEQFF.

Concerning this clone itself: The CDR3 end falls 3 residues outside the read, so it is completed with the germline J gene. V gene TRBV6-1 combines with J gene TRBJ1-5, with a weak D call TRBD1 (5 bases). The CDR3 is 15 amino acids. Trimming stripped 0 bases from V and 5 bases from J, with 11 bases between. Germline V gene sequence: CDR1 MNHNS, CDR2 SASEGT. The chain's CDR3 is CASSEAVGGYQPQHF. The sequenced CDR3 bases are TGTGCCAGCAGTGAAGCGGTCGGGGGGTATCAGCCC.

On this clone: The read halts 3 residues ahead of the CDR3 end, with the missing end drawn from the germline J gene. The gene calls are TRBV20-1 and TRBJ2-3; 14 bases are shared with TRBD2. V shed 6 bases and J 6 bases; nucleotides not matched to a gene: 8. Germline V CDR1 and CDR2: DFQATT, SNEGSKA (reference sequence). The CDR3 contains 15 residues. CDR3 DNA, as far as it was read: TGCAGTGCCGTGGGGACTAGCGGGAGTCGGGATACG. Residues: CSAVGTSGSRDT. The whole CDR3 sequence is CSAVGTSGSRDTQYF.

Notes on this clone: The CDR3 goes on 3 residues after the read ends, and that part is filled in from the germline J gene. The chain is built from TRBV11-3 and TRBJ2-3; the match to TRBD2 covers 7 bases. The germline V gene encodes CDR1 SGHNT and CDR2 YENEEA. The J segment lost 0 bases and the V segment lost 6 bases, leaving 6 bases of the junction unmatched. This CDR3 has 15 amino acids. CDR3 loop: CASSRGRGSTDTQYF. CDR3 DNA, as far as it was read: TGTGCCAGCAGTCGCGGGCGGGGGAGCACAGATACG. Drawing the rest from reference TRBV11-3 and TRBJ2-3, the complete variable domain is EAGVVQSPRYKIIEKKQPVAFWCNPISGHNTLYWYLQNLGQGPELLIRYENEEAVDDSQLPKDRFSAERLKGVDSTLKIQPAELGDSAVYLCASSRGRGSTDTQYFGPGTRLTVL.

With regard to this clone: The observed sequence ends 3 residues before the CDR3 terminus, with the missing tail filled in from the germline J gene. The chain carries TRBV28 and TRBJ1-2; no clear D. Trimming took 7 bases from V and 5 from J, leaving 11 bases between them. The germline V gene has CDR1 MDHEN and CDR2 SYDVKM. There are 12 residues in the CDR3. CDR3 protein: CASKGPKYGYTF. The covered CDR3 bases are TGTGCCAGCAAGGGTCCAAAGTATGGC.

Partial CDR3 DNA: TGCGCCAGCAGCTACTCGAGCGGGAGGGTTGGCGAG. This encodes CASSYSSGRVGE. The whole CDR3 reads CASSYSSGRVGEQYF. The gene calls are TRBV4-1 and TRBJ2-7; the match to TRBD2 covers 10 bases. The read ends 3 residues before the CDR3 terminus; that terminus is restored from the germline J gene. This CDR3 region has 15 residues. Germline loops: CDR1 MGHRA, CDR2 YSYEKL. V gave up 5 bases and J gave up 6 bases; unmatched junction bases: 10.

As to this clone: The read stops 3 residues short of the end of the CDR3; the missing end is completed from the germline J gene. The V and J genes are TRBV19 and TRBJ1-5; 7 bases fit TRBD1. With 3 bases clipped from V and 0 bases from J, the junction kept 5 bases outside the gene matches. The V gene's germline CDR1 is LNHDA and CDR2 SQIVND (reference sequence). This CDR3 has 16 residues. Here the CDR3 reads CASSIRTGYSNQPQHF. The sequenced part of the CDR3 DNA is TGTGCCAGTAGTATTCGGACAGGCTATAGCAATCAGCCC.

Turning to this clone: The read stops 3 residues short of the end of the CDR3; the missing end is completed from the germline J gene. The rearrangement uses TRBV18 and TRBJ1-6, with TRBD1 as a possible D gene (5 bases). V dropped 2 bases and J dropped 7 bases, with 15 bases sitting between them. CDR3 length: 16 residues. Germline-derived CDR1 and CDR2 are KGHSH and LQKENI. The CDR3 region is CASSPTYAQENSPLHF. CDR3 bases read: TGTGCCAGCTCACCAACATATGCACAGGAAAATTCACCC.

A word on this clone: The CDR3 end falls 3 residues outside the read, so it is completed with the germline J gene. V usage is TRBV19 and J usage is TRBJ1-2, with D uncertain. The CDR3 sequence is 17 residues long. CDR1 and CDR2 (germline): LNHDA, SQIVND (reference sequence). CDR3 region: CASSIAFGSSWANDYTF. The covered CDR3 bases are TGTGCCAGTAGTATAGCCTTCGGTTCATCGTGGGCGAACGAC.

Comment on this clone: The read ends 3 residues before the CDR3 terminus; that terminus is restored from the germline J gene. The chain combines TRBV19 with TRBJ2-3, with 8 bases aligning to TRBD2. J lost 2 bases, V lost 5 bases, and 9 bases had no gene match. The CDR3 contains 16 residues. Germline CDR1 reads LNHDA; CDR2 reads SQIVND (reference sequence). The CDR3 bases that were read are TGTGCCAGTAGTCCAGGAGGTAGCGGGGACACAGATACG. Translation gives CASSPGGSGDTDT. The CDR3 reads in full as CASSPGGSGDTDTQYF.

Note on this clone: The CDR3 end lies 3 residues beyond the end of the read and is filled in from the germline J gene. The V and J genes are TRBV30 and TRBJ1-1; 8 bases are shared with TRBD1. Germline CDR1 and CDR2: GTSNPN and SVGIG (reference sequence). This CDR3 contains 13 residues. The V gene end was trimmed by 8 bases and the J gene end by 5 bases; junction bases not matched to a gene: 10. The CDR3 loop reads CAAGQGGRTEAFF. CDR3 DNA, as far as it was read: TGTGCCGCTGGACAGGGAGGTCGGACTGAA.

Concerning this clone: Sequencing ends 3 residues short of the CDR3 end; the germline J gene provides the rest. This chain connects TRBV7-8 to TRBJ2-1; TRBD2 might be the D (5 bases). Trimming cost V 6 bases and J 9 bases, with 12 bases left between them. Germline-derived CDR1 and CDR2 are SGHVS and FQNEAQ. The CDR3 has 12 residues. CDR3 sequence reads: CASRLLGIEQFF. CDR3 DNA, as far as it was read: TGTGCCAGCAGATTACTAGGCATTGAG. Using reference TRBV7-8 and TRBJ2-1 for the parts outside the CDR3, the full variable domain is GAGVSQSPRYKVAKRGQDVALRCDPISGHVSLFWYQQALGQGPEFLTYFQNEAQLDKSGLPSDRFFAERPEGSVSTLKIQRTQQEDSAVYLCASRLLGIEQFFGPGTRLTVL.